Presented here are 11 T cell receptor beta chains from one specimen sequenced in a study of blood T cell repertoires in COVID-19. The assay was immunoSEQ multiplex PCR, and TCRdb's table has in-frame clones only and misses some. The sample shows over 90,000 clones, 75% to 90% of them seen only once. The specimen sequenced was peripheral blood. The receptors were gathered from a human donor in a cohort sampled during active COVID-19.

The chain joins TRBV7-9 to TRBJ1-1; D call uncertain. The CDR3 is 14 residues long. CDR1 is SEHNR, CDR2 FQNEAQ, per germline (reference sequence). V lost 1 base to trimming and J lost 3 bases, with 9 bases between them. CDR3 amino acids: CASSLVSSDTEAFF. CDR3 bases: TGTGCCAGCAGCTTAGTTAGTTCCGACACTGAAGCTTTCTTT. The full variable domain, rest sourced from reference TRBV7-9 and TRBJ1-1, is DTGVSQNPRHKITKRGQNVTFRCDPISEHNRLYWYRQTLGQGPEFLTYFQNEAQLEKSRLLSDRFSAERPKGSFSTLEIQRTEQGDSAMYLCASSLVSSDTEAFFGQGTRLTVV.

This chain links TRBV5-6 with TRBJ1-1, with TRBD1 matching 8 bases. The germline CDR1 and CDR2 sequences are SGHDT and YYEEEE. The CDR3 length is 13 residues. Unmatched junction bases numbered 6, after V lost 7 bases and J lost 4 bases. The CDR3 reads CASQGAPSTEAFF. For the CDR3, the DNA is TGTGCCAGCCAGGGGGCGCCTTCCACTGAAGCTTTCTTT.

This clone appeared a few times. The chain couples TRBV5-1 to TRBJ2-7; 10 nucleotides match TRBD2. Germline CDR1 SGHRS, CDR2 YFSETQ. This CDR3 is 12 amino acids long. After removal of 6 bases from V and 5 bases from J, the junction contained 2 bases not matched to a gene. The CDR3 region is CASKAGGHEQYF. The DNA for the CDR3 is TGCGCCAGCAAAGCGGGGGGGCACGAGCAGTACTTC.

The genes are TRBV19 and TRBJ1-5; maybe TRBD1 (5 bases). The V and J ends lost 5 bases and 0 bases respectively, with 14 bases between them. From germline, CDR1 is LNHDA and CDR2 SQIVND (reference sequence). This CDR3 region has 16 residues. CDR3 nucleotide sequence: TGTGCCAGTAGTCCGATCGGGGGACGTAGCAATCAGCCCCAGCATTTT. Residues: CASSPIGGRSNQPQHF.

The J gene is TRBJ2-3, the V gene TRBV6-5; 9 bases are shared with TRBD2. Germline CDR1 and CDR2: MNHEY and SVGAGI. With 10 bases clipped from V and 3 bases from J, the junction kept 8 bases outside the gene matches. The CDR3 sequence is 14 residues long. The CDR3: CATHAGGPTDTQYF. In nucleotides, the CDR3 is TGTGCCACCCACGCGGGGGGGCCAACAGATACGCAGTATTTT.

The chain employs TRBV5-6 and TRBJ2-7, with TRBD1 as a possible D gene (6 bases). V gave up 4 bases and J gave up 5 bases, with 13 bases separating them. Germline CDR1 reads SGHDT; CDR2 reads YYEEEE. The CDR3 is 13 amino acids. The CDR3 loop reads CASSRQVWDEQYF. CDR3 in DNA: TGTGCCAGCAGCCGACAGGTCTGGGACGAGCAGTACTTC. The variable domain in full, completed from reference TRBV5-6 and TRBJ2-7, reads DAGVTQSPTHLIKTRGQQVTLRCSPKSGHDTVSWYQQALGQGPQFIFQYYEEEERQRGNFPDRFSGHQFPNYSSELNVNALLLGDSALYLCASSRQVWDEQYFGPGTRLTVT.

The chain employs TRBV10-3 and TRBJ1-2; no clear D. This CDR3 contains 13 residues. The V end was cut by 2 bases, the J end by 2 bases, with 6 bases between. Germline V gene sequence: CDR1 ENHRY, CDR2 SYGVKD. The CDR3 loop reads CAISETGNYGYTF. CDR3 nucleotide sequence: TGTGCCATCAGTGAGACGGGAAACTATGGCTACACCTTC.

The sample holds one count of this clone. This chain joins TRBV10-3 and TRBJ2-3, with D possibly matching TRBD2 (6 bases). Trimming stripped 2 bases from V and 0 bases from J, with 6 bases between. Germline CDR1 reads ENHRY; CDR2 reads SYGVKD. The CDR3 totals 14 residues. The CDR3 here is CAISERESTDTQYF. The DNA for the CDR3 is TGTGCCATCAGTGAGCGGGAGAGCACAGATACGCAGTATTTT.

The rearrangement uses TRBV5-1 and TRBJ1-2; 9 bases agree with TRBD1. CDR1 is SGHRS, CDR2 YFSETQ, per germline. V shed 4 bases and J 8 bases; nucleotides not matched to a gene: 18. This CDR3 region has 17 residues. The CDR3 DNA sequence: TGCGCCAGCAGCGACCCCAGCCGGGACAGGGCGGAGTACGGCTACACCTTC. It is translated as CASSDPSRDRAEYGYTF.

V is TRBV4-1 and J is TRBJ2-7; tentatively, D is TRBD1 (6 bases). Trimming removed 2 bases from V and 1 base from J, with 18 bases in between. In germline, CDR1 is MGHRA, CDR2 YSYEKL. This CDR3 has 17 residues. The CDR3 reads CASSQPFSRGGSYEQYF. The CDR3 region has the DNA TGCGCCAGCAGCCAACCATTTTCCAGGGGTGGTTCCTACGAGCAGTACTTC.

Note on this clone: The junction shows a germline mismatch at one end, possibly a read error. The CDR3 DNA reads TGTGCCAGCAGCGTAGACAGGGGACATCGATCCTACGAGCAGTACTTC. Translation gives CASSVDRGHRSYEQYF. The gene calls are TRBV11-2 and TRBJ2-7; 8 nucleotides agree with TRBD1. The CDR3 sequence is 16 residues long. Per the germline V gene, CDR1 is SGHAT and CDR2 is FQNNGV.